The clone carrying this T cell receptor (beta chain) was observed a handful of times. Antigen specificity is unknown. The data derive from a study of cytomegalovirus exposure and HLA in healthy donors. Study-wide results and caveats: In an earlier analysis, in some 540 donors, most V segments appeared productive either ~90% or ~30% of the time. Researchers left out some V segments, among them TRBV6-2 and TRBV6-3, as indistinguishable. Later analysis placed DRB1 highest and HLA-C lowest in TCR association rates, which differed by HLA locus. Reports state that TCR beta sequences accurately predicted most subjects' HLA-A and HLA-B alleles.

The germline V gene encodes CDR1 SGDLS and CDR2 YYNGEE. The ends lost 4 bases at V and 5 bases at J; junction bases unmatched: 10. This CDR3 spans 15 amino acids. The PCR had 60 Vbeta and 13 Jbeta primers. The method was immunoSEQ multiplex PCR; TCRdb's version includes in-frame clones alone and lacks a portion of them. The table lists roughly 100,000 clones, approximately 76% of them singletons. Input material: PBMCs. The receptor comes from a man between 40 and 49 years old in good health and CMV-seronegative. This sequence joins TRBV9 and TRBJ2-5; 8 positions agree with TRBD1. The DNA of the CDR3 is TGTGCCAGCAGCCCAACAGGGGGTTCCTCGGAGACCCAGTACTTC. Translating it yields CASSPTGGSSETQYF.